This T cell receptor beta chain emerged from a study of T-cell memory formation after mild COVID-19. TCRdb fed the 5' RACE reads into MiXCR, producing one record per CDR3 protein. There are about 7,400 distinct CDR3 sequences in the sample; under 40% occur only once, and 55% lies in the top ten. The CDR3 has 14 amino acids. Germline CDR1 and CDR2: LNHNV and YYDKDF (reference sequence). Trimming removed 0 bases from V and 10 bases from J; junction bases left unmatched: 9. This clonotype was sampled from an adult woman who had mild COVID-19 (a few samples of this study predate the infection). Cell type and time point are not known. This chain links TRBV15 with TRBJ2-7; 7 bases align to TRBD2. Sequences were obtained from PBMCs or a T cell subset sorted from them (not recorded which). DNA for the CDR3: TGTGCCACCAGCAGAGATCCGGGGGGAGCAATACAGTACTTC. Protein: CATSRDPGGAIQYF. Variable domain in full (rest from reference TRBV15 and TRBJ2-7): DAMVIQNPRYQVTQFGKPVTLSCSQTLNHNVMYWYQQKSSQAPKLLFHYYDKDFNNEADTPDNFQSRRPNTSFCFLDIRSPGLGDTAMYLCATSRDPGGAIQYFGPGTRLTVT.